The 27 T cell receptor beta chains reported below all come from one sample, sequenced in a study of immune characterization of retroperitoneal liposarcoma. A single record per CDR3 protein comes from TCRdb applying MiXCR to the PCR reads. This sample carries about 19,000 distinct CDR3 sequences, 37% of them seen once, and the ten largest clones take 6.5% to 8%. Sequenced: blood. These receptor sequences come from a male donor with retroperitoneal liposarcoma.

The count of this clonotype is one. This rearrangement joins TRBV6-5 to TRBJ1-6; the D is unclear. The ends were cut back, 5 bases at V and 19 bases at J, with 18 bases in the middle. Germline values: CDR1 MNHEY, CDR2 SVGAGI. The CDR3 runs to 12 residues. Written as DNA, the CDR3 is TGTGCCAGCAGTAGTAGCGGGTACGAGCAGCACTTT. Protein product: CASSSSGYEQHF.

With respect to this clonotype: As the CDR3 is not closed by the conserved phenylalanine or tryptophan, this likely results from a read error. The chain is built from TRBV6-6 and TRBJ2-7, with D possibly being TRBD1 (5 bases). Looked up from germline, CDR1 is MNHNY and CDR2 is SVGAGI (reference sequence). The CDR3 runs 14 residues. Trimming pared 0 bases from V and 5 bases from J, leaving 11 bases between. This CDR3 reads CASSYSGPRDEQYC. The CDR3 nucleotides read TGTGCCAGCAGTTACTCGGGGCCCCGGGACGAGCAGTACTGC.

The V and J genes are TRBV10-3 and TRBJ1-1; D not certain. The CDR3 extends over 17 amino acids. V dropped 2 bases and J dropped 1 base, with 17 bases sitting between them. CDR1 ENHRY and CDR2 SYGVKD come from the germline V gene. The CDR3, as DNA: TGTGCCATCAGTGAGGGCCCCGAAAAGGTCGAGAACACTGAAGCTTTCTTT. This translates into CAISEGPEKVENTEAFF.

This clonotype has a single count. A much more abundant neighbour one base away suggests this may be a read error. The rearrangement joins TRBV6-5 to TRBJ2-1; 8 positions agree with TRBD2. The better agreement between TRBJ2-7 and the DNA end casts doubt on the J call. CDR3 length: 18 residues. Germline values: CDR1 MNHEY, CDR2 SVGAGI. The CDR3 reads CASSPAAGDFSSYNEQYF. CDR3 sequence (DNA): TGTGCCAGCAGTCCCGCAGCGGGGGACTTTAGCTCCTACAATGAGCAGTACTTC.

This chain joins TRBV27 and TRBJ2-4; D not certain. This CDR3 spans 14 amino acids. Per the germline V gene, CDR1 is MNHEY and CDR2 is SMNVEV (reference sequence). Between the trimmed V and J ends, which lost 5 bases and 13 bases, there was a span of 21 bases. For the CDR3, the DNA is TGTGCCAGCAGTCTAGGGCGGACCTACAATGAGCAGTACTTC. This encodes CASSLGRTYNEQYF.

The J gene is TRBJ1-2, the V gene TRBV6-1; tentatively, D is TRBD1 (6 bases). The germline V gene has CDR1 MNHNS and CDR2 SASEGT. The ends were cut back, 4 bases at V and 8 bases at J, with 20 bases in the middle. There are 15 residues in the CDR3. The CDR3 is CASSARDTFSPGYTF. The CDR3 DNA reads as TGTGCCAGCAGTGCCCGGGACACCTTTTCTCCGGGCTACACCTTC.

This chain uses TRBV6-1 with TRBJ2-1; TRBD2 agrees at 8 bases. This CDR3 spans 15 amino acids. Per the germline V gene, CDR1 is MNHNS and CDR2 is SASEGT. V lost 3 bases and J lost 9; bases outside the gene matches: 10. CDR3 sequence reads: CASSELGLEGGEQFF. The CDR3 DNA reads TGTGCCAGCAGTGAGCTGGGACTAGAGGGGGGTGAGCAGTTCTTC.

This chain uses TRBV12-3 or TRBV12-4 with TRBJ2-6; D gene ambiguous. The CDR3 runs 18 residues. The V end was cut by 5 bases, the J end by 2 bases, with 19 bases between. CDR3 protein: CASSRGWELIPGANVLTF. The CDR3, as DNA: TGTGCCAGCAGTCGCGGTTGGGAATTAATCCCTGGGGCCAACGTCCTGACTTTC.

In this sample, this clonotype is medium-sized (0.01 to 0.1%). This chain connects TRBV7-9 to TRBJ2-5, with D perhaps assigned TRBD1 or TRBD2 (6 bases each). CDR3 size: 15 residues. Germline CDR1 and CDR2: SEHNR and FQNEAQ (reference sequence). Trimming took 2 bases from V and 5 from J, leaving 15 bases between them. The DNA of the CDR3 is TGTGCCAGCAGCTTAATTTCCGGGGGCGGGGAGACCCAGTACTTC. Protein sequence: CASSLISGGGETQYF.

V and J are TRBV6-1 and TRBJ1-5, with D possibly being TRBD1 (6 bases). Germline loops: CDR1 MNHNS, CDR2 SASEGT. V was trimmed by 6 bases and J by 4 bases, leaving 13 bases between them. This CDR3 is 14 amino acids long. CDR3 DNA: TGTGCCAGCAGACCCGACAGGAGAAATCAGCCCCAGCATTTT. Amino acid sequence: CASRPDRRNQPQHF.

In its sample, this clonotype was seen a few times. This chain uses TRBV24-1 with TRBJ2-1; 7 nucleotides agree with TRBD1. With 3 bases clipped from V and 10 bases from J, the junction kept 11 bases outside the gene matches. The germline CDR1 and CDR2 sequences are KGHDR and SFDVKD. This CDR3 has 15 amino acids. CDR3 DNA: TGTGCCACCAGTGATGGGCAGGGGGTCTGGTACGAGCAGTTCTTC. Its protein product is CATSDGQGVWYEQFF.

The chain couples TRBV7-6 to TRBJ1-1; D uncertain. Per germline, CDR1 SGHVS and CDR2 FNYEAQ. Trimming shortened V by 0 bases and J by 3 bases, and 5 bases separated the two germline ends. This CDR3 spans 13 amino acids. CDR3: CASSLAAYTEAFF. Written as DNA, the CDR3 is TGTGCCAGCAGCTTAGCAGCGTACACTGAAGCTTTCTTT.

The chain joins TRBV7-2 to TRBJ1-2; D may be TRBD1 (5 bases). The CDR3 contains 13 residues. V was cut by 4 bases and J by 8 bases, with 14 bases left in between. The germline V gene encodes CDR1 SGHTA and CDR2 FQGNSA. CDR3: CASSSGRADGYTF. The CDR3 DNA sequence: TGTGCCAGCAGCTCAGGGAGGGCTGACGGCTACACCTTC.

The chain links TRBV6-6 to TRBJ2-1; D is undetermined. The CDR3 runs 13 residues. CDR1 is MNHNY and CDR2 is SVGAGI in the germline V gene (reference sequence). V was cut by 0 bases and J by 9 bases, with 9 bases left in between. The CDR3 DNA is TGTGCCAGCAGTTACTCGATAGCCGCTGAGCAGTTCTTC. This gives the protein CASSYSIAAEQFF.

This clonotype was seen more than once but under ten times. The V call is TRBV6-8, the J call TRBJ1-3, with TRBD1 identical over 7 bases. This CDR3 has 14 amino acids. Germline V gene lookup returns CDR1 MNHGY and CDR2 SAAAGT. Trimming removed 6 bases from V and 7 bases from J; junction bases left unmatched: 9. CDR3 sequence: CASRPDRVGNTIYF. The CDR3, as DNA: TGTGCCAGCAGGCCTGACAGGGTCGGGAACACCATATATTTT.

The chain couples TRBV6-4 to TRBJ2-1, with TRBD2 as a possible D gene (6 bases). Per the germline V gene, CDR1 is MRHNA and CDR2 is SNTAGT. Trimming cost V 0 bases and J 5 bases, with 11 bases left between them. The length of the CDR3 is 15 residues. The CDR3 is CASSDSIAGNNEQFF. Here the CDR3 DNA reads TGTGCCAGCAGTGACTCGATCGCGGGGAACAATGAGCAGTTCTTC.

Turning to this clonotype: A much larger clone differs by one base, so this may be a read error. The chain has TRBV11-3 and TRBJ2-1, with D perhaps TRBD2 (5 bases). The end of the DNA aligns better with TRBJ2-7, so the J call may be wrong. The CDR3 sequence is 16 residues long. The V gene's germline CDR1 is SGHNT and CDR2 YENEEA. CDR3 protein: CVSSREGTAEYNEQYF. The CDR3 region has the DNA TGTGTCAGCAGCCGAGAGGGCACGGCAGAATACAATGAGCAGTACTTC.

This clonotype was seen more than once but under ten times. The chain joins TRBV27 to TRBJ2-1; 9 nucleotides align to TRBD2. CDR3 length: 16 residues. V trimming: 4 bases; J trimming: 8 bases; junction bases outside the gene matches: 12. The V gene's germline CDR1 is MNHEY and CDR2 SMNVEV (reference sequence). The DNA of the CDR3 is TGTGCCAGCAGTTCTCTAGCGGGAACCCGGAGGGATGAGCAGTTCTTC. Translation gives CASSSLAGTRRDEQFF.

This clonotype was recorded many times. The gene calls are TRBV6-6 and TRBJ2-3, with D tentatively TRBD2 (5 bases). V lost 5 bases to trimming and J lost 2 bases, with 8 bases between them. CDR1 and CDR2 from the germline V gene are MNHNY and SVGAGI (reference sequence). The CDR3 runs to 13 residues. The CDR3 nucleotides read TGTGCCAGCAGTAGACGGGACACAGATACGCAGTATTTT. Translated: CASSRRDTDTQYF.

This clonotype was seen a handful of times. The chain links TRBV6-1 to TRBJ2-1; 11 positions match TRBD2. After removal of 6 bases from V and 4 bases from J, the junction contained 5 bases not matched to a gene. The CDR3 covers 15 residues. Germline V CDR1 and CDR2: MNHNS, SASEGT. This CDR3 is CASRIRLAGYNEQFF. The DNA of the CDR3 is TGTGCCAGCAGGATTAGACTAGCGGGATACAATGAGCAGTTCTTC.

The chain combines TRBV27 with TRBJ1-4; 8 bases map to TRBD1. This CDR3 has 16 amino acids. Trimming at V came to 10 bases and at J to 0 bases, leaving 10 bases not matched to a gene. Germline V gene data show CDR1 as MNHEY and CDR2 as SMNVEV (reference sequence). The CDR3 nucleotides read TGTGCCACGCAAGACAGGGGCGGCGCAACTAATGAAAAACTGTTTTTT. It yields the protein CATQDRGGATNEKLFF.

The chain employs TRBV11-2 and TRBJ2-5, with D possibly being TRBD2 (6 bases). The J call may be in error: the DNA end matches TRBJ2-1 better. CDR1 is SGHAT and CDR2 is FQNNGV in the germline V gene. This CDR3 region has 15 residues. The CDR3 DNA follows: TGTGCCAGCAGCTTCTCTCGGGGGAGCCAAGAGACCCAGTTCTTC. Translated: CASSFSRGSQETQFF.

This chain joins TRBV27 and TRBJ2-1; D uncertain. Between the trimmed V and J ends, which lost 2 bases and 7 bases, there was a span of 15 bases. The CDR3 is made up of 15 amino acids. Germline CDR1 and CDR2: MNHEY and SMNVEV (reference sequence). The DNA for the CDR3 is TGTGCCAGCAGTTTAACGGGCCCCCTGTGGAATGAGCAGTTCTTC. Translating gives CASSLTGPLWNEQFF.

This clonotype was recorded a few times. The J gene is TRBJ2-1, the V gene TRBV27; possible D gene TRBD2, 5 bases. The CDR3 length is 13 residues. The germline V gene has CDR1 MNHEY and CDR2 SMNVEV (reference sequence). V was cut by 2 bases and J by 7 bases, with 9 bases left in between. CDR3 bases: TGTGCCAGCAGTTTAGCGAGGGTTAATGAGCAGTTCTTC. Encoded protein: CASSLARVNEQFF.

The table lists this clonotype with a few counts. The chain links TRBV6-1 to TRBJ2-3; TRBD2 matches at 7 bases. Losses at the gene ends were 6 bases for V and 2 bases for J; bases not matched to a gene: 5. The CDR3 totals 14 residues. Germline V gene data show CDR1 as MNHNS and CDR2 as SASEGT. Written as DNA, the CDR3 is TGTGCCAGCAGCCTGCGGGAGCCCACAGATACGCAGTATTTT. It specifies CASSLREPTDTQYF.

This clonotype is medium-sized. V and J are TRBV11-3 and TRBJ2-5; 9 bases line up with TRBD2. This CDR3 contains 16 residues. V dropped 3 bases and J dropped 3; count of bases not matched to a gene: 8. Germline V gives CDR1 SGHNT, CDR2 YENEEA. CDR3 protein: CASSFSGTSREETQYF. The CDR3 DNA sequence: TGTGCCAGCAGCTTTTCAGGGACTAGCCGGGAAGAGACCCAGTACTTC.

In this sample, this clonotype is medium-sized (0.01 to 0.1%). The chain is built from TRBV6-5 and TRBJ2-7; 9 positions agree with TRBD1. CDR1 is MNHEY, CDR2 SVGAGI, per germline. Trimming took 2 bases from V and 2 from J; bases not matched to a gene: 4. The CDR3 has 15 amino acids. This CDR3 is CASSYRDRVPYEQYF. CDR3 sequence (DNA): TGTGCCAGCAGTTACCGGGACAGGGTCCCCTACGAGCAGTACTTC.